This TCR beta chain was found in a study of T cells in Graves' hyperthyroidism and ophthalmopathy. Many counts were recorded for this clonotype. TCR beta CDR3 regions were amplified from RNA. Initially, a first-round RT-PCR of the TCR CDR3 employed the HTBI primer set. Each CDR3 protein gets one entry after TCRdb re-called the multiplex PCR reads with MiXCR. Of hundreds of thousands of distinct CDR3 sequences listed, about 25% are singletons. V shed 3 bases and J 3 bases; nucleotides not matched to a gene: 9. This CDR3 has 16 amino acids. The germline V gene encodes CDR1 LGHDT and CDR2 YNNKEL (reference sequence).

The V and J genes are TRBV3-1 and TRBJ2-7, with 9 bases matching TRBD1. The receptor was derived from a man aged 40-49 years with Graves' hyperthyroidism that later progressed to Graves' ophthalmopathy. Sequences were obtained from blood. CDR3 nucleotides: TGTGCCAGCAGCCATAGCACCGGGACAGGGCTCTACGAGCAGTACTTC. This codes for CASSHSTGTGLYEQYF.